The text below deals with one T cell receptor beta chain. Its antigen is not known. This specimen comes from a study of graft-versus-host responses after intestinal transplantation. Across the whole study: Transplants given to recipients were multivisceral, liver-intestinal, or isolated intestinal. Overall study findings and caveats: After transplant, early declines in HvG clones were associated with peak levels of circulating GvH clones. Recipient-marrow GvH clones were detected, some having first appeared in ileum or blood. In patients with graft-donor T cell macrochimerism, allograft graft-versus-host to host-versus-graft clonal ratios were high.

Clones were read by immunoSEQ multiplex PCR, and TCRdb kept only the in-frame ones, dropping some. This table holds around 99,000 clones, under 95% found once. CDR1 is GTSNPN, CDR2 SVGIG, per germline (reference sequence). The junction had 7 bases not matched to a gene; V was cut back by 7 bases and J by 2 bases. CDR3 length equals 14 residues. V is TRBV30 and J is TRBJ2-1, with 8 positions matching TRBD1. This sequence was found in a human donor who received an intestinal transplant. The sample in question was unstimulated CD8+ T cells sorted from spleen or lymph node cells, obtained before intestinal transplant. The CDR3 DNA follows: TGTGCCTCTAGACAGGGGAACACCTACAATGAGCAGTTCTTC. Its translation is CASRQGNTYNEQFF.